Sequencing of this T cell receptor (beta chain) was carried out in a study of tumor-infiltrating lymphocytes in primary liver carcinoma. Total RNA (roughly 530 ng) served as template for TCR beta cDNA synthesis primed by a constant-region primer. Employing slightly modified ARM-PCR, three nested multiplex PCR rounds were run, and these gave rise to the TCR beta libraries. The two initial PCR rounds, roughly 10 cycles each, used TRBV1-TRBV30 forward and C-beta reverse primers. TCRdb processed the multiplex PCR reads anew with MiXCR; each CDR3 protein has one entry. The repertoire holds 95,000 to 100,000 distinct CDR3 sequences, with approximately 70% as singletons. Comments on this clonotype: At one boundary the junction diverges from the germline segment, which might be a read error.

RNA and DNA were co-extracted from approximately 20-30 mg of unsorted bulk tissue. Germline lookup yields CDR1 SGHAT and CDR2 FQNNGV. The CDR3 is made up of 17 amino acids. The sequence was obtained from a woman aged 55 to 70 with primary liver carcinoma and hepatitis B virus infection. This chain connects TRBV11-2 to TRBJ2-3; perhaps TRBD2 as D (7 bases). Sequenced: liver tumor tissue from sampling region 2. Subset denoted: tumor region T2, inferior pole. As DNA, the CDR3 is TGTGCCAGTAGCTTAGGGGGACTAACGTACAAGTCAGATAAGCAGTATTTT. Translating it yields CASSLGGLTYKSDKQYF.